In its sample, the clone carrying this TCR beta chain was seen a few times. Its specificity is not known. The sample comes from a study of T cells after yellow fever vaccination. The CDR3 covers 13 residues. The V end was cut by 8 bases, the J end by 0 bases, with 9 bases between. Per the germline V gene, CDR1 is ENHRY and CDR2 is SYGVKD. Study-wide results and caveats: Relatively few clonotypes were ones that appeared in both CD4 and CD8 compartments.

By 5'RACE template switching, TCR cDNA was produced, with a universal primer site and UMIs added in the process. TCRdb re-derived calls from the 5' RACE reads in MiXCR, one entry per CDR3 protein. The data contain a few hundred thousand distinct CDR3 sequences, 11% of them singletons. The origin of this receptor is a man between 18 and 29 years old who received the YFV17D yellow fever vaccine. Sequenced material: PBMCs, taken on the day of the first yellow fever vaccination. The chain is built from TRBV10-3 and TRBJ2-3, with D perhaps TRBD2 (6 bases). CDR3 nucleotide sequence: TGTGCCATCCGGGACTCTAGCACAGATACGCAGTATTTT. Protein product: CAIRDSSTDTQYF.